Shown below are 27 T cell receptor beta chains from a single sample sequenced in a study of blood T cell repertoires in COVID-19. Only in-frame clones appear in the TCRdb table, and some are missing; sequencing was by immunoSEQ multiplex PCR. The sample shows a few hundred thousand clones, 86% of them seen only once. The sequenced sample consisted of peripheral blood. The receptors come from a man between 35 and 55 years old who had recovered from COVID-19.

The J gene is TRBJ2-1, the V gene TRBV21-1; no DNA check was done on the table's D call, TRBD2. TRBV21-1 is a known pseudogene. This CDR3 is built from 16 residues. CDR3 in amino acids: CASSKRVSGSYNEQFF. Here the CDR3 DNA reads TGTGCCAGCAGCAAACGGGTTAGCGGATCCTACAATGAGCAGTTCTTC.

The chain joins TRBV19 to TRBJ2-1; TRBD2 aligns across 8 bases. With V trimmed by 0 bases and J by 6 bases, 7 bases remained unmatched. This CDR3 contains 16 residues. From germline, CDR1 is LNHDA and CDR2 SQIVND (reference sequence). The CDR3 loop is CASSIEVLAGRNEQFF. The CDR3 nucleotides read TGTGCCAGTAGTATAGAAGTGCTAGCGGGCCGCAATGAGCAGTTCTTC. The complete variable domain, with remaining parts taken from reference TRBV19 and TRBJ2-1, reads DGGITQSPKYLFRKEGQNVTLSCEQNLNHDAMYWYRQDPGQGLRLIYYSQIVNDFQKGDIAEGYSVSREKKESFPLTVTSAQKNPTAFYLCASSIEVLAGRNEQFFGPGTRLTVL.

The chain is built from TRBV5-1 and TRBJ2-2; D uncertain. V was pared by 0 bases and J by 4 bases, with 10 bases between. The CDR3 runs to 15 residues. Per the germline V gene, CDR1 is SGHRS and CDR2 is YFSETQ. Here the CDR3 DNA reads TGCGCCAGCAGCTTGGGACCCTCGGGCACCGGGGAGCTGTTTTTT. Encoded protein: CASSLGPSGTGELFF. Using reference TRBV5-1 and TRBJ2-2 for the parts outside the CDR3, the full variable domain is KAGVTQTPRYLIKTRGQQVTLSCSPISGHRSVSWYQQTPGQGLQFLFEYFSETQRNKGNFPGRFSGRQFSNSRSEMNVSTLELGDSALYLCASSLGPSGTGELFFGEGSRLTVL.

This clone was seen only once. The chain links TRBV5-4 to TRBJ2-7; D call uncertain. In germline, CDR1 is SGHNT, CDR2 YYREEE (reference sequence). There are 12 residues in the CDR3. The V end lost 4 bases, the J end lost 0 bases, and 5 bases lay between the germline ends. The CDR3 nucleotides read TGTGCCAGCAGCCACAGCTCCTACGAGCAGTACTTC. Residues: CASSHSSYEQYF.

The chain recombines TRBV5-5 with TRBJ1-5; maybe TRBD1 (6 bases). Germline lookup yields CDR1 SGHKS and CDR2 YYEKEE (reference sequence). V lost 4 bases to trimming and J lost 1 base, with 15 bases between them. The CDR3 sequence is 16 residues long. Here the CDR3 reads CASSLETGMSNQPQHF. CDR3 bases: TGTGCCAGCAGCCTAGAGACAGGAATGAGCAATCAGCCCCAGCATTTT.

The J gene is TRBJ1-3, the V gene TRBV7-2, with D perhaps matching TRBD1 (6 bases). The CDR3 is 15 residues long. Trimming removed 3 bases from V and 0 bases from J, with 9 bases in between. CDR1 SGHTA and CDR2 FQGNSA come from the germline V gene. The CDR3 reads CASSFRGTSGNTIYF. The CDR3 coding sequence is TGTGCCAGCAGCTTCAGGGGTACCTCTGGAAACACCATATATTTT.

This clone was counted a few times. The CDR3 DNA reads as TGTGCCAGCAGCCCCTCACTTAGCACAGATACGCAGTATTTT. Encoded protein: CASSPSLSTDTQYF. The chain carries TRBV5-6 and TRBJ2-3; D call uncertain. This CDR3 contains 14 residues. V lost 4 bases to trimming and J lost 0 bases, with 9 bases between them. CDR1 is SGHDT, CDR2 YYEEEE, per germline.

V gene TRBV5-5 combines with J gene TRBJ2-1; 7 bases line up with TRBD2. In germline, CDR1 is SGHKS, CDR2 YYEKEE (reference sequence). This CDR3 contains 13 residues. This chain's CDR3 is CATQRASGNEQFF. The CDR3 DNA follows: TGTGCTACCCAGAGGGCTAGCGGCAATGAGCAGTTCTTC.

In DNA, the CDR3 is TGTGCCAGCAGTTACCAGGGGCACAATCAGCCCCAGCATTTT. Amino acid sequence: CASSYQGHNQPQHF. This chain joins TRBV6-5 and TRBJ1-5, with D tentatively TRBD1 (6 bases). Trimming left V 2 bases short and J 3 bases short, with 8 bases between. The germline CDR1 and CDR2 sequences are MNHEY and SVGAGI. This CDR3 is built from 14 residues.

This chain links TRBV11-3 with TRBJ2-7; D possibly corresponds to TRBD2 (6 bases). The CDR3 has 13 residues. Germline V lookup: CDR1 SGHNT, CDR2 YENEEA. V was clipped by 5 bases and J by 2 bases, with 10 bases between them. The CDR3 here is CASSRTKPYEQYF. The CDR3 region has the DNA TGTGCCAGCAGCAGGACTAAGCCCTACGAGCAGTACTTC.

The rearrangement uses TRBV19 and TRBJ1-2; TRBD1 is a possible D gene (5 bases). This CDR3 has 15 amino acids. Trimming left V 1 base short and J 2 bases short, with 11 bases between. Per germline, CDR1 LNHDA and CDR2 SQIVND (reference sequence). CDR3 protein: CASSIVSTVNYGYTF. The CDR3 DNA follows: TGTGCCAGTAGTATAGTCTCGACAGTCAACTATGGCTACACCTTC.

The V and J genes are TRBV5-1 and TRBJ2-1; 9 nucleotides align to TRBD2. The V gene's germline CDR1 is SGHRS and CDR2 YFSETQ. J was trimmed by 7 bases and V by 3 bases; bases with no gene match: 5. The CDR3 is 14 amino acids. For the CDR3, the DNA is TGCGCCAGCAGCTCTCTGCGGGGGGGGAATGAGCAGTTCTTC. It specifies CASSSLRGGNEQFF.

The rearrangement uses TRBV6-2 or TRBV6-3 and TRBJ2-7, with D tentatively TRBD2 (5 bases). This CDR3 contains 14 residues. Trimming took off 2 bases at V and 6 bases at J, with 14 bases between the two ends. The germline V gene has CDR1 MNHEY and CDR2 SVGEGT. CDR3 DNA sequence: TGTGCCAGCAGTTACACCCCAGCAGAGGGCGAGCAGTACTTC. It is translated as CASSYTPAEGEQYF.

The chain's CDR3 is CASSVGLAGHTDTQYF. DNA for the CDR3: TGTGCCAGCAGCGTAGGACTAGCGGGCCACACAGATACGCAGTATTTT. This chain links TRBV9 with TRBJ2-3, with 10 nucleotides matching TRBD2. The V and J ends lost 0 bases and 2 bases, in that order; junction bases with no gene match: 3. Germline V gene data show CDR1 as SGDLS and CDR2 as YYNGEE. There are 16 residues in the CDR3.

The chain links TRBV19 to TRBJ2-1, with 16 bases that match TRBD2. CDR3 size: 20 residues. Trimming removed 4 bases from V and 9 bases from J; junction bases left unmatched: 18. CDR1 and CDR2 from the germline V gene are LNHDA and SQIVND (reference sequence). CDR3 sequence reads: CASSTTPGLAGGPGRIEQFF. CDR3 DNA: TGTGCCAGTAGTACCACTCCGGGACTAGCGGGAGGGCCCGGGAGAATTGAGCAGTTCTTC.

The chain links TRBV2 to TRBJ2-5; 7 bases map to TRBD1. J gave up 7 bases and V 6 bases, and 11 bases lay outside the gene matches. CDR1 and CDR2 from the germline V gene are SNHLY and FYNNEI. CDR3 length equals 14 residues. This CDR3 reads CASRAETGRGTQYF. Here the CDR3 DNA reads TGTGCCAGCAGAGCCGAGACAGGGCGAGGGACCCAGTACTTC.

The chain couples TRBV6-5 to TRBJ1-1, with 8 bases lining up with TRBD1. Per the germline V gene, CDR1 is MNHEY and CDR2 is SVGAGI. The CDR3 loop spans 13 amino acids. J lost 4 bases, V lost 6 bases, and 4 bases had no gene match. The CDR3 DNA sequence: TGTGCCAGCAGACCCGACAGGGGCACTGAAGCTTTCTTT. This sequence encodes CASRPDRGTEAFF.

By sample share, this clone is medium-sized. The genes are TRBV2 and TRBJ2-7; 7 bases fit TRBD2. V lost 7 bases and J lost 2; bases outside the gene matches: 8. The length of the CDR3 is 14 residues. Germline CDR1 is SNHLY and CDR2 is FYNNEI. Written as DNA, the CDR3 is TGTGCCAGCAAGCAAGGACTAGAAACCTACGAGCAGTACTTC. Protein sequence: CASKQGLETYEQYF.

The chain links TRBV12-5 to TRBJ1-4; tentatively, D is TRBD1 (5 bases). The V and J ends lost 8 bases and 4 bases respectively, with 11 bases between them. This CDR3 contains 13 residues. Per the germline V gene, CDR1 is LGHNT and CDR2 is FRNRAP. DNA of the CDR3: TGTGCTAGTTCGTTAGGGGTTAATGAAAAACTGTTTTTT. It codes for CASSLGVNEKLFF. The full variable domain, completed using reference TRBV12-5 and TRBJ1-4, is DARVTQTPRHKVTEMGQEVTMRCQPILGHNTVFWYRQTMMQGLELLAYFRNRAPLDDSGMPKDRFSAEMPDATLATLKIQPSEPRDSAVYFCASSLGVNEKLFFGSGTQLSVL.

The chain carries TRBV7-6 and TRBJ2-2; maybe TRBD1 (6 bases). CDR3 length: 16 residues. The germline V and J ends were trimmed by 1 base and 3 bases, with 12 bases remaining between them. Germline CDR1 SGHVS, CDR2 FNYEAQ. CDR3 sequence reads: CASSLVGKGDTGELFF. As DNA, the CDR3 is TGTGCCAGCAGCTTAGTGGGCAAGGGGGACACCGGGGAGCTGTTTTTT.

This sequence joins TRBV19 and TRBJ2-1, with D perhaps matching TRBD1 (5 bases). The germline V gene has CDR1 LNHDA and CDR2 SQIVND (reference sequence). The CDR3 contains 18 residues. Trimming stripped 7 bases from V and 0 bases from J, with 22 bases between. The CDR3 sequence is CASTKGSPYHSSYNEQFF. CDR3 in DNA: TGTGCCAGTACCAAGGGGTCCCCTTACCACAGCTCCTACAATGAGCAGTTCTTC.

The V gene is TRBV6-5, the J gene TRBJ1-1; 7 nucleotides match TRBD1. This CDR3 is 14 amino acids long. Trimming took 4 bases from V and 5 from J; bases not matched to a gene: 7. Germline CDR1 MNHEY, CDR2 SVGAGI. The CDR3 is CASSSTGVQTEAFF. The CDR3 nucleotides read TGTGCCAGCAGTTCTACAGGGGTACAAACTGAAGCTTTCTTT.

J is TRBJ2-1 and V is TRBV7-8; 14 positions agree with TRBD2. This CDR3 comprises 19 residues. Germline V gene data show CDR1 as SGHVS and CDR2 as FQNEAQ. The trim removed 3 bases at V and 10 bases at J, leaving 17 bases unmatched. CDR3 sequence (DNA): TGTGCCAGCAGCTTTCCCCCTTACCGGCCGGGACTAGCGGGGGTAGAGCAGTTCTTC. The encoded protein is CASSFPPYRPGLAGVEQFF. The full variable domain, in which reference TRBV7-8 and TRBJ2-1 provide the parts outside the CDR3, is GAGVSQSPRYKVAKRGQDVALRCDPISGHVSLFWYQQALGQGPEFLTYFQNEAQLDKSGLPSDRFFAERPEGSVSTLKIQRTQQEDSAVYLCASSFPPYRPGLAGVEQFFGPGTRLTVL.

About this clone itself: The same CDR3 can be traced to other DNA sequences in this sample. The CDR3 coding sequence is TGTGCCAGCAGCGGCGCGGGGTCCTCCTACGAGCAGTACTTC. This encodes CASSGAGSSYEQYF. J is TRBJ2-7 and V is TRBV9; possible D gene TRBD2, 6 bases. V was cut by 3 bases and J by 0 bases, with 10 bases left in between. Looked up from germline, CDR1 is SGDLS and CDR2 is YYNGEE. The CDR3 loop spans 14 amino acids.

This clone was observed many times. Other nucleotide sequences from this sample produce the same CDR3. This rearrangement joins TRBV7-2 to TRBJ1-1; D is unclear. The CDR3 consists of 13 residues. In germline, CDR1 is SGHTA, CDR2 FQGNSA. V dropped 1 base and J dropped 1 base, with 4 bases sitting between them. Here the CDR3 DNA reads TGTGCCAGCAGCTTAGAGCCGAACACTGAAGCTTTCTTT. It encodes CASSLEPNTEAFF. The full variable domain, in which reference TRBV7-2 and TRBJ1-1 provide the parts outside the CDR3, is GAGVSQSPSNKVTEKGKDVELRCDPISGHTALYWYRQSLGQGLEFLIYFQGNSAPDKSGLPSDRFSAERTGGSVSTLTIQRTQQEDSAVYLCASSLEPNTEAFFGQGTRLTVV.

The chain couples TRBV19 to TRBJ1-5; 9 positions match TRBD1. The V gene end was trimmed by 5 bases and the J gene end by 6 bases; junction bases not matched to a gene: 5. Germline loops: CDR1 LNHDA, CDR2 SQIVND (reference sequence). This CDR3 has 14 amino acids. The chain's CDR3 is CASSAGTGIQPQHF. CDR3 nucleotide sequence: TGTGCCAGTAGTGCCGGGACAGGGATTCAGCCCCAGCATTTT.

This clone was observed a few times. The chain employs TRBV19 and TRBJ1-3; 9 positions match TRBD1. Germline-derived CDR1 and CDR2 are LNHDA and SQIVND (reference sequence). V was pared by 5 bases and J by 5 bases, with 10 bases of the junction left unmatched. This CDR3 spans 16 amino acids. CDR3 residues: CASSSGGQGTRNTIYF. In nucleotides, the CDR3 is TGTGCCAGTAGTTCCGGTGGACAGGGGACAAGAAACACCATATATTTT.